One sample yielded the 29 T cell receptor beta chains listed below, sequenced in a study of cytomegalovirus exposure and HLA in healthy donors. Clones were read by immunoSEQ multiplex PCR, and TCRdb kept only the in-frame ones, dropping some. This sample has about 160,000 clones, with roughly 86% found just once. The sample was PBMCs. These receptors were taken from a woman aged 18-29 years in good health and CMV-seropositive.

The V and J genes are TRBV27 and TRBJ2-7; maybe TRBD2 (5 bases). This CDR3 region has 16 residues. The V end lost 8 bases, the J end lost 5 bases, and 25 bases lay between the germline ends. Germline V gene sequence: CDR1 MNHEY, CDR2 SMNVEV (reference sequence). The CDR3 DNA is TGTGCCAGCGGAGGAATAGGGCTTCCCCGGACCCACGAGCAGTACTTC. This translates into CASGGIGLPRTHEQYF.

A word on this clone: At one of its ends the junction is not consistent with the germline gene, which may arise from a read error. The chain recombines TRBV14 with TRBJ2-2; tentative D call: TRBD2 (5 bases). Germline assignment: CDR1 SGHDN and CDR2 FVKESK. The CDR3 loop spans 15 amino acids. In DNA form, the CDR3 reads TGTGCCACCAGCGGTTGGCCACGGGACACCGGGGAGCTGTTTTTT. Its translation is CATSGWPRDTGELFF.

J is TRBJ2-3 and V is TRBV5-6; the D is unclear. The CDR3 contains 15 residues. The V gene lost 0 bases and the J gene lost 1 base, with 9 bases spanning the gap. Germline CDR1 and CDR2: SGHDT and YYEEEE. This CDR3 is CASSLDPTGTDTQYF. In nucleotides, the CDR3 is TGTGCCAGCAGCTTGGACCCTACAGGCACAGATACGCAGTATTTT.

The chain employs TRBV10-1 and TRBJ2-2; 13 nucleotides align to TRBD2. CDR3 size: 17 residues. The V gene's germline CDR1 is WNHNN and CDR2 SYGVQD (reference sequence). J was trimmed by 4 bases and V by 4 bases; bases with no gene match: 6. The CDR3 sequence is CASSGTSGSRVTGELFF. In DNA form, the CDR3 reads TGCGCCAGCAGTGGGACTAGCGGGAGTCGGGTCACCGGGGAGCTGTTTTTT.

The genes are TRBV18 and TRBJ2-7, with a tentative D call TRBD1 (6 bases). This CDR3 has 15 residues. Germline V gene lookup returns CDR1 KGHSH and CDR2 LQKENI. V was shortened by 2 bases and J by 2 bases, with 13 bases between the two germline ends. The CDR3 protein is CASSPATRGTYEQYF. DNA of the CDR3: TGTGCCAGCTCACCAGCCACAAGGGGGACCTACGAGCAGTACTTC.

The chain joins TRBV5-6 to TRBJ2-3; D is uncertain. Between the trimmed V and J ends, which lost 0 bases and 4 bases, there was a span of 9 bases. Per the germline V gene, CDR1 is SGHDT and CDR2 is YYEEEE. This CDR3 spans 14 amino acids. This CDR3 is CASSLEVRADTQYF. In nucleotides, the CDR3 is TGTGCCAGCAGCTTGGAAGTGCGAGCAGATACGCAGTATTTT.

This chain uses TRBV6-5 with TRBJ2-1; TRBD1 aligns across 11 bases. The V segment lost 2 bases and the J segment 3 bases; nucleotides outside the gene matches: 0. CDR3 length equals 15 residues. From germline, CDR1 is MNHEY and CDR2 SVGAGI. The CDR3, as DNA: TGTGCCAGCAGTTACGGGACAGGGGGCTACAATGAGCAGTTCTTC. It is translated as CASSYGTGGYNEQFF.

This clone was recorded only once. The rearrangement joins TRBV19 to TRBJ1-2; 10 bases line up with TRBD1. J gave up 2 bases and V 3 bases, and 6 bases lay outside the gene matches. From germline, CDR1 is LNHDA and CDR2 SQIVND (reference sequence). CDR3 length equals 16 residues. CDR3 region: CASSIQGTGVNYGYTF. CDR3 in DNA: TGTGCCAGTAGTATTCAGGGGACAGGGGTCAACTATGGCTACACCTTC.

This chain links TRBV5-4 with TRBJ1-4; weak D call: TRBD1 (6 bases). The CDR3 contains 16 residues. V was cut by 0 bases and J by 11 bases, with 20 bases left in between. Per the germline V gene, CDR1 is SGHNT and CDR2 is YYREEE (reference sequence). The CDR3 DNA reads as TGTGCCAGCAGCTTGGGGACAGAGGGGATTTCGGGGAAACTGTTTTTT. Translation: CASSLGTEGISGKLFF. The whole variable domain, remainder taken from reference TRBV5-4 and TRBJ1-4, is ETGVTQSPTHLIKTRGQQVTLRCSSQSGHNTVSWYQQALGQGPQFIFQYYREEENGRGNFPPRFSGLQFPNYSSELNVNALELDDSALYLCASSLGTEGISGKLFFGSGTQLSVL.

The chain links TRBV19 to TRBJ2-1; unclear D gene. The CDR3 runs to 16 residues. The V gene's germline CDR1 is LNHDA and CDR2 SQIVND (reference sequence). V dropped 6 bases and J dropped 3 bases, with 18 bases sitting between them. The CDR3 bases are TGTGCCAGTAGCCACCTCCGGGTCCAGTTCTACAATGAGCAGTTCTTC. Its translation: CASSHLRVQFYNEQFF.

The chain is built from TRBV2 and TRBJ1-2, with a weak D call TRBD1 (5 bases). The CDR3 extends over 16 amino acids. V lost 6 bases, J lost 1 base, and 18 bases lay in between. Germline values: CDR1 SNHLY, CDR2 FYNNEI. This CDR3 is CASSAQGTAFNYGYTF. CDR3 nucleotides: TGTGCCAGCAGCGCCCAGGGTACTGCCTTTAACTATGGCTACACCTTC.

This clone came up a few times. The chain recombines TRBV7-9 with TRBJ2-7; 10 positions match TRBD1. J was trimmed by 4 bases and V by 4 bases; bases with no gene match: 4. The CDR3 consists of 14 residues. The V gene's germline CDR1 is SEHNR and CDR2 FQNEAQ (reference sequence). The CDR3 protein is CASSSPGQGYEQYF. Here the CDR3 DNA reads TGTGCCAGCAGCTCCCCGGGACAGGGGTACGAGCAGTACTTC.

The chain's CDR3 is CASSLRLAVIDTQYF. The CDR3 DNA reads TGTGCCAGCAGCTTGCGGCTAGCGGTTATAGATACGCAGTATTTT. The V and J genes are TRBV11-2 and TRBJ2-3; TRBD2 aligns across 7 bases. CDR3 length: 15 residues. The trim removed 3 bases at V and 5 bases at J, leaving 8 bases unmatched. CDR1 SGHAT and CDR2 FQNNGV come from the germline V gene.

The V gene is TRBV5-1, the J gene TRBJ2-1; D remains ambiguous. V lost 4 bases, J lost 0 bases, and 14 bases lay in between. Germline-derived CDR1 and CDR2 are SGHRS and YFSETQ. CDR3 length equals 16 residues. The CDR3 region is CASSMALGGSYNEQFF. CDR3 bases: TGCGCCAGCAGCATGGCCTTAGGCGGCTCCTACAATGAGCAGTTCTTC.

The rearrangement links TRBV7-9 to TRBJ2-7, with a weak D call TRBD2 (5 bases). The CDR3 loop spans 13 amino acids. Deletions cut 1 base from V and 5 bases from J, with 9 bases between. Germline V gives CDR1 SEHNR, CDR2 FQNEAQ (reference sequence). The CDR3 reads CASSLGGLDEQYF. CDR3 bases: TGTGCCAGCAGCTTAGGAGGGTTAGACGAGCAGTACTTC.

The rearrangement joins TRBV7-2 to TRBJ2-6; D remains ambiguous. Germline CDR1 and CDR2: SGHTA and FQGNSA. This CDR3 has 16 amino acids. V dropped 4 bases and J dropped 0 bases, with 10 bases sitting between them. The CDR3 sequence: CASSSRVGSGANVLTF. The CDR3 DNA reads TGTGCCAGCAGCTCGAGAGTTGGCTCTGGGGCCAACGTCCTGACTTTC.

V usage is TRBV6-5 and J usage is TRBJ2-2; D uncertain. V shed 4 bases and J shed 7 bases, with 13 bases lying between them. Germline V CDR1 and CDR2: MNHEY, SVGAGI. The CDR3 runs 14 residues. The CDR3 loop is CASSWQRVNGELFF. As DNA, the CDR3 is TGTGCCAGCAGTTGGCAGCGAGTTAACGGGGAGCTGTTTTTT.

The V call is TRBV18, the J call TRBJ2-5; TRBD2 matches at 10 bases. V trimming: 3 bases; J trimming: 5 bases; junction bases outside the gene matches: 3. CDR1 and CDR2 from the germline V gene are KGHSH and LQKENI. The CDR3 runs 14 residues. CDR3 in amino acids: CASSPPGLAETQYF. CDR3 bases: TGTGCCAGCTCACCCCCGGGACTAGCGGAGACCCAGTACTTC.

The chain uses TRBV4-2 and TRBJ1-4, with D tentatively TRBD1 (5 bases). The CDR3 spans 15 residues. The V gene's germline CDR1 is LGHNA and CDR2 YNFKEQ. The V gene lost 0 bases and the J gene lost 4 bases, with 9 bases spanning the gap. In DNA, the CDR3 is TGTGCCAGCAGCCAAGATATAGGACATAATGAAAAACTGTTTTTT. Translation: CASSQDIGHNEKLFF.

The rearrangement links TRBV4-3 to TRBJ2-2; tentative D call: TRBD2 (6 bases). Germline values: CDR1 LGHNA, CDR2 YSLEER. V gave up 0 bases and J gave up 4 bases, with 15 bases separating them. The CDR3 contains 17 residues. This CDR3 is CASSQDLTRGGTGELFF. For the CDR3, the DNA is TGCGCCAGCAGCCAAGATCTTACGCGGGGTGGCACCGGGGAGCTGTTTTTT.

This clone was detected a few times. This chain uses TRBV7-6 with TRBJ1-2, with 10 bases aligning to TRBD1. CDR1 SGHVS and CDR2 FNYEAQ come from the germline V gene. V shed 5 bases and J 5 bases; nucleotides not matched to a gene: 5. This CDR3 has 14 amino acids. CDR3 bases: TGTGCCAGCAGCATGGGGACAGGGGAATATGGCTACACCTTC. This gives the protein CASSMGTGEYGYTF.

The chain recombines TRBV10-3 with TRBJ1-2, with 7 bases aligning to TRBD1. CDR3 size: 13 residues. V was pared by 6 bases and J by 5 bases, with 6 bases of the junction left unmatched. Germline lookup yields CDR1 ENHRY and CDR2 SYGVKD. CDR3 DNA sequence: TGTGCCATCAGAAACGACAGGGATTATGGCTACACCTTC. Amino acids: CAIRNDRDYGYTF.

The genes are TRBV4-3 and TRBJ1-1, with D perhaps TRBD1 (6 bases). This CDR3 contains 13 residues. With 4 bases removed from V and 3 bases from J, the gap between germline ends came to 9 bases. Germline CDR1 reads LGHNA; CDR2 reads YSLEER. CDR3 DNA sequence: TGCGCCAGCAGCCCCGGGACATACACTGAAGCTTTCTTT. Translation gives CASSPGTYTEAFF.

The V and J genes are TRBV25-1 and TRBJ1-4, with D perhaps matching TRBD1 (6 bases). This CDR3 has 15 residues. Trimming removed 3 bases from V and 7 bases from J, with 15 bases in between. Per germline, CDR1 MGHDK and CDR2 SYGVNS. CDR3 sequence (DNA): TGTGCCAGCAGTGATCATCAGGGGTTCAGTGAAAAACTGTTTTTT. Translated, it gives CASSDHQGFSEKLFF.

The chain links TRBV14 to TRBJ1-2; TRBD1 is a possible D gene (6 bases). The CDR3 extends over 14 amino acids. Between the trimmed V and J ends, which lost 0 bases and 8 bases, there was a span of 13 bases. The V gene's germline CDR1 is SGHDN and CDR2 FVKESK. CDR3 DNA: TGTGCCAGCAGCCAAGATTGGGGGCTGGGGGGCTACACCTTC. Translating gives CASSQDWGLGGYTF.

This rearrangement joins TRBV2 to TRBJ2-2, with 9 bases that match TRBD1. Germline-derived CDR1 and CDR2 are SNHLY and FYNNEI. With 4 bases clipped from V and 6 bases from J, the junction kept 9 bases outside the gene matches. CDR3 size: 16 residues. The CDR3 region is CASSAPGTGMAGELFF. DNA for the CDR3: TGTGCCAGCAGTGCGCCCGGGACAGGGATGGCCGGGGAGCTGTTTTTT. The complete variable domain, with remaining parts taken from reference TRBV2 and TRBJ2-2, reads EPEVTQTPSHQVTQMGQEVILRCVPISNHLYFYWYRQILGQKVEFLVSFYNNEISEKSEIFDDQFSVERPDGSNFTLKIRSTKLEDSAMYFCASSAPGTGMAGELFFGEGSRLTVL.

The CDR3 spells CASSPSRSSNTGELFF. The CDR3 DNA reads as TGCGCCAGCAGCCCCTCGAGGTCGAGCAACACCGGGGAGCTGTTTTTT. The chain carries TRBV5-1 and TRBJ2-2; D not certain. The V and J ends lost 4 bases and 2 bases respectively, with 15 bases between them. Germline CDR1 and CDR2: SGHRS and YFSETQ. CDR3 length: 16 residues.

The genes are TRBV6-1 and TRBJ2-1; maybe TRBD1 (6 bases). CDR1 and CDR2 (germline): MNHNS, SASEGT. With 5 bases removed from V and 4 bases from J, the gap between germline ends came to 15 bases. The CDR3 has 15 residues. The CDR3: CASSFRTAIYNEQFF. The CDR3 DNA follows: TGTGCCAGCAGTTTCCGGACAGCAATATACAATGAGCAGTTCTTC.

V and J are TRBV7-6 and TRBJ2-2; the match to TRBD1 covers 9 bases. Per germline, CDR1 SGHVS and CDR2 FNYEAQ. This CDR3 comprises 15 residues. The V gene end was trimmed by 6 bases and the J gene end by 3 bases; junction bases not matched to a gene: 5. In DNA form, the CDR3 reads TGTGCCAGCAGTAAAGGGACAGGGTACACCGGGGAGCTGTTTTTT. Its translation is CASSKGTGYTGELFF.